This record concerns one T cell receptor beta chain sequence. What it recognizes is unknown. There are 14 residues in the CDR3. From germline, CDR1 is MNHNS and CDR2 SASEGT. Trimming took off 4 bases at V and 5 bases at J, with 12 bases between the two ends. The data were obtained in a study of T-cell reconstitution after alpha-beta-depleted transplantation in children. Regarding the study as a whole: Reportedly, only several hundred clones from non-depleted graft cells drove alpha-beta T-cell counts at about two months. At the one-year point after transplant, T-cell counts and TCRbeta diversity were found to come mostly from T cells that had been newly produced. Elevated TCRbeta diversity at day 60 was traced, in some patients, to surviving recipient T cells and thymic progenitors.

Construction of the TCRbeta library involved unique molecular identifiers. Each CDR3 protein is one row after TCRdb ran MiXCR on the PCR reads. This sample carries about 980,000 distinct CDR3 sequences, 25% to 35% of them seen once, and the ten largest clones take roughly 30%. The sample here was PBMCs, mostly from graft donor cells, taken 360 days after TCRalphabeta/CD19-depleted stem cell transplant. The TCR comes from a boy in the first two years of life who had a stem cell transplant for SCID, so the T cells may come from the graft donor. The rearrangement joins TRBV6-1 to TRBJ2-1, with a possible D match to TRBD2 (7 bases). The DNA for the CDR3 is TGTGCCAGCAGTGTCAGCGGGACACACAATGAGCAGTTCTTC. Its translation is CASSVSGTHNEQFF.